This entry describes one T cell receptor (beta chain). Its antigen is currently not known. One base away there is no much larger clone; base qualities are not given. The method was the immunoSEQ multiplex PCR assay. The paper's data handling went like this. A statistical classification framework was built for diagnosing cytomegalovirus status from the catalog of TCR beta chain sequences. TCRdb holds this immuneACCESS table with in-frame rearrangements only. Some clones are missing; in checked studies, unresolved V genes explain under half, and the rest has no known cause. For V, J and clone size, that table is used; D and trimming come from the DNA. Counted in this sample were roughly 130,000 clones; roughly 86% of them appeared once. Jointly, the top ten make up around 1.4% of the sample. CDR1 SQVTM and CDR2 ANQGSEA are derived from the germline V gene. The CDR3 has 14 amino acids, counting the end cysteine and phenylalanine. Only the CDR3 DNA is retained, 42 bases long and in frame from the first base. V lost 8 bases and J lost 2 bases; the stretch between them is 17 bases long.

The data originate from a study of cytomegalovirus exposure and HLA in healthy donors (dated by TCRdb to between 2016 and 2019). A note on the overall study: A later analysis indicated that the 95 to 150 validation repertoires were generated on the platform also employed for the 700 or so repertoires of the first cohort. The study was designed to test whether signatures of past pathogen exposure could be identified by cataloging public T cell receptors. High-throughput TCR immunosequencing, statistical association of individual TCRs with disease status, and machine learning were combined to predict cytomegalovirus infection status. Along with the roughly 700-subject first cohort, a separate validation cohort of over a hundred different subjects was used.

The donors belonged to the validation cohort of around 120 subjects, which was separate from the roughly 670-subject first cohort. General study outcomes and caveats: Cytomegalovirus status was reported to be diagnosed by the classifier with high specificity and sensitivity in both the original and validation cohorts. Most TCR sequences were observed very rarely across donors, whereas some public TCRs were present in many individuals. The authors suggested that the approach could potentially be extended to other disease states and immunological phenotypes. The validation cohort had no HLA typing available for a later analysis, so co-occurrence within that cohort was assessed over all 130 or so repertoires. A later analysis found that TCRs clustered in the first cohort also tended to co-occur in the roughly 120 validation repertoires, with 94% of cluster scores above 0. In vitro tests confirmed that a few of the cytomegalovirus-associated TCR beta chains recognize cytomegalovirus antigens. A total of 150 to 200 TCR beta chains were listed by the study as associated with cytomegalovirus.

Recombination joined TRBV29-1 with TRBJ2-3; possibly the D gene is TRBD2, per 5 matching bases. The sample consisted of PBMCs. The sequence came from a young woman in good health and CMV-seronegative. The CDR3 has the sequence CSFRRGFSTDTQYF. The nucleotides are TGCAGCTTCCGTCGAGGGTTCTCCACAGATACGCAGTATTTT.